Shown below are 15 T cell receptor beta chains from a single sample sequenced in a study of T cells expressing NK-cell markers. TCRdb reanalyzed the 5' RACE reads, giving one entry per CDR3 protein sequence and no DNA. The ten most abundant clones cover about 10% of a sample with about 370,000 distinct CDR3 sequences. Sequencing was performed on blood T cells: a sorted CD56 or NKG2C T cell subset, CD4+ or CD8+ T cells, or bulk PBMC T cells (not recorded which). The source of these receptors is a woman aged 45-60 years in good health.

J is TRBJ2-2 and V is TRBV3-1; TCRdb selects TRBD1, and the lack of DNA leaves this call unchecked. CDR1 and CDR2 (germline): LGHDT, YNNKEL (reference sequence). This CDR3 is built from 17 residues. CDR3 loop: CASSQSGVGAATGELFF.

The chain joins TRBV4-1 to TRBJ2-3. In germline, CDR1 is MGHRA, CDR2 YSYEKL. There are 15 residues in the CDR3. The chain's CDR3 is CASSQQFLSTDTQYF.

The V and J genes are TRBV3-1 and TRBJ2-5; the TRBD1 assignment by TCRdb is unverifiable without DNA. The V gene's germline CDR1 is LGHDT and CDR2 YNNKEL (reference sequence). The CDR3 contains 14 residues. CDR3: CASSDGTTQETQYF.

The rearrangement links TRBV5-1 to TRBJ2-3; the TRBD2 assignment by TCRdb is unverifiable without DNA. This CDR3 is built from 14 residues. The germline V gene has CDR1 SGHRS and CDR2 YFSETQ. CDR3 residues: CASSTGLVNHTQYF.

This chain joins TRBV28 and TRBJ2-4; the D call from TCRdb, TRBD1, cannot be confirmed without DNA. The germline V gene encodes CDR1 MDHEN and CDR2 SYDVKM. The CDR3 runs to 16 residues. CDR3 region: CASQSPLSGAGNIQYF.

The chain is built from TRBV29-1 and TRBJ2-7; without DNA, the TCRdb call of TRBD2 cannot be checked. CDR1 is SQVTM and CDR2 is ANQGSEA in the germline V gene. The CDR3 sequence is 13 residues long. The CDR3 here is CSVAGVGGYEQYF.

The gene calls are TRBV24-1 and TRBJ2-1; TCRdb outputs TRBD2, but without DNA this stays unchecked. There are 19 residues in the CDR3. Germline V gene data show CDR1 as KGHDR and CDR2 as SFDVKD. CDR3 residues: CATSDSPRIAGEIGNEQFF.

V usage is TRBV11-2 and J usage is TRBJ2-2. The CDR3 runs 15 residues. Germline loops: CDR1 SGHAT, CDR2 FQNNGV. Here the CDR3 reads CASSWGTTGTGELFF. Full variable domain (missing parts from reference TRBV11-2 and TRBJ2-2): EAGVAQSPRYKIIEKRQSVAFWCNPISGHATLYWYQQILGQGPKLLIQFQNNGVVDDSQLPKDRFSAERLKGVDSTLKIQPAKLEDSAVYLCASSWGTTGTGELFFGEGSRLTVL.

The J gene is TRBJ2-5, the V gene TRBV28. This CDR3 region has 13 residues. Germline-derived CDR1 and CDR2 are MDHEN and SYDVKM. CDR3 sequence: CASSLTAEETQYF.

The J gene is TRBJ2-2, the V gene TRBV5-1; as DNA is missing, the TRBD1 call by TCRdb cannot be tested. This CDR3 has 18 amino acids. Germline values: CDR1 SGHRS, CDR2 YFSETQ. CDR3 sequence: CATQDPLRTGPHTGELFF.

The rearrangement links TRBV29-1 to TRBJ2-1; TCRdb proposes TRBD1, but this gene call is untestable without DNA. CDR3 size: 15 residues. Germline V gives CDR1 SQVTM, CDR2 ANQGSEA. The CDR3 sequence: CSVEDSPTGYNEQFF.

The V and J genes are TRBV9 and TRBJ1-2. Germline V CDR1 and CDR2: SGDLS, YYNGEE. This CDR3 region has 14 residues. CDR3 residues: CASSKTGSAFGYTF.

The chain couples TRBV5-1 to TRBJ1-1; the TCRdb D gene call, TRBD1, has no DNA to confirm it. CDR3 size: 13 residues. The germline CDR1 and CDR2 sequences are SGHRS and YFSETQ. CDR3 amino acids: CASKNRENTEAFF.

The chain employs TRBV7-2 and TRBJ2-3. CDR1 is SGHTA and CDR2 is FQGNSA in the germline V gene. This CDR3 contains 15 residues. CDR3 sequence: CASRFSGNPTDTQYF. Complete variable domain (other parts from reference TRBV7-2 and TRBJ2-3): GAGVSQSPSNKVTEKGKDVELRCDPISGHTALYWYRQSLGQGLEFLIYFQGNSAPDKSGLPSDRFSAERTGGSVSTLTIQRTQQEDSAVYLCASRFSGNPTDTQYFGPGTRLTVL.

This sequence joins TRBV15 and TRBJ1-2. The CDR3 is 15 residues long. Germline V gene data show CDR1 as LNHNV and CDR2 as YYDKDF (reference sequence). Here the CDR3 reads CATSADGTADIGYTF.